This TCR beta chain originates from a study of Ad26.COV2.S vaccination and SARS-CoV-2 variants. Turning to the study itself: Ad26.COV2.S given intramuscularly, once or twice 56 days apart.

Germline V gives CDR1 SQVTM, CDR2 ANQGSEA. J lost 4 bases, V lost 7 bases, and 15 bases had no gene match. The CDR3 contains 16 residues. Treatment specified: roughly 18 received Ad26.COV2.S at low or high dose, single or two shots; several received placebo; per-sample allocation not given. The investigators took samples on day 63 after the first vaccine or placebo injection. Sequencing was performed with immunoSEQ multiplex PCR; in TCRdb, only in-frame clones are kept and a portion is missing. Among about 420,000 clones listed, 88% were seen once. The chain is built from TRBV29-1 and TRBJ1-2, with 10 bases aligning to TRBD1. Specimen: peripheral blood, collected in a trial of Ad26.COV2.S vaccine versus placebo. The receptor comes from a person between 18 and 65 years old who received the Ad26.COV2.S COVID-19 vaccine or a placebo. The CDR3 nucleotides are TGCAGCGCCCTGAACCCCGGGACAGGGGATTCCTATGGCTACACCTTC. Translating it yields CSALNPGTGDSYGYTF. Supplemented by reference TRBV29-1 and TRBJ1-2, the full variable domain reads SAVISQKPSRDICQRGTSLTIQCQVDSQVTMMFWYRQQPGQSLTLIATANQGSEATYESGFVIDKFPISRPNLTFSTLTVSNMSPEDSSIYLCSALNPGTGDSYGYTFGSGTRLTVV.